What follows describes a single T cell receptor (beta chain). What it binds is unknown. The data originate from a study of T cells expressing NK-cell markers. Study overall: Investigators obtained TCR beta repertoires from sorted CD3+CD56+NKG2C+, CD3+CD56+NKG2C- and CD3+CD56-NKG2C+ T cells.

Study observations and caveats: Questions lingered over whether expanded NKG2C+ T cell clones were HCMV-specific.

Following a re-call of the 5' RACE reads, TCRdb has one entry per CDR3 protein and lacks DNA. This table holds a few hundred thousand distinct CDR3 sequences. The CDR3 runs to 14 residues. Sample: blood T cells: a sorted CD56 or NKG2C T cell subset, CD4+ or CD8+ T cells, or bulk PBMC T cells (not recorded which). This TCR was recovered from a woman in her forties or fifties in good health. This chain joins TRBV12-3 or TRBV12-4 and TRBJ2-3. CDR3: CASSPDETADTQYF.